The 21 T cell receptor beta chains listed next were all sequenced from one sample in a study of T cells in Graves' hyperthyroidism and ophthalmopathy (dated by TCRdb to between 2019 and 2020). The library was produced with multiplex PCR. TCRdb lists the instrument as Illumina HiSeq 2000. The TCR beta CDR3 regions were amplified from the RNA transcripts. The first round of RT-PCR for the TCR CDR3 was performed with the HTBI primer set and the Qiagen OneStep RT-PCR kit. TCRdb ran its own pipeline on the public reads, namely fastp trimming at Q25 and MiXCR clone calling, and kept in-frame beta chains. One record per CDR3 amino acid sequence lists the most common genes and DNA. This sample comprises 300,000 to 400,000 distinct CDR3 sequences, around a sixth of them detected only once. Less than 65% of the sample is held by the ten biggest clonotypes. Sequenced: blood. The receptors originated from a woman in her forties or fifties with Graves' hyperthyroidism.

This clonotype was observed many times. The CDR3 here is CSARDGLGNTEAFF. Written as DNA, the CDR3 is TGCAGTGCTAGAGACGGGCTTGGGAACACTGAAGCTTTCTTT. This chain joins TRBV20-1 and TRBJ1-1; D is ambiguous. V gave up 0 bases and J gave up 1 base, with 9 bases separating them. There are 14 residues in the CDR3. The germline V gene encodes CDR1 DFQATT and CDR2 SNEGSKA (reference sequence).

This clonotype was seen ten or more times. This chain joins TRBV6-1 and TRBJ1-1; no clear D. Between the trimmed V and J ends, which lost 7 bases and 0 bases, there was a span of 9 bases. CDR1 is MNHNS, CDR2 SASEGT, per germline. The CDR3 loop spans 13 amino acids. In DNA, the CDR3 is TGTGCCAGCAATACTCTTATGAACACTGAAGCTTTCTTT. Translated: CASNTLMNTEAFF.

The sample holds a few counts of this clonotype. The CDR3 DNA sequence: TGTGCCAGCAGCCCTCGACAGCCCGCCCACAATGAGCAGTTCTTC. This encodes CASSPRQPAHNEQFF. The chain uses TRBV11-2 and TRBJ2-1; tentatively, D is TRBD1 (5 bases). Trimming pared 5 bases from V and 5 bases from J, leaving 16 bases between. There are 15 residues in the CDR3. Per germline, CDR1 SGHAT and CDR2 FQNNGV.

The chain has TRBV29-1 and TRBJ1-1; tentative D call: TRBD1 (5 bases). V was pared by 3 bases and J by 1 base, with 9 bases between. CDR3 size: 13 residues. The germline CDR1 and CDR2 sequences are SQVTM and ANQGSEA. The CDR3 reads CSVERGANTEAFF. CDR3 nucleotides: TGCAGCGTTGAGAGGGGCGCGAACACTGAAGCTTTCTTT.

This clonotype was seen ten or more times. The chain is built from TRBV15 and TRBJ2-3; D is undetermined. Germline CDR1 and CDR2: LNHNV and YYDKDF (reference sequence). CDR3 size: 16 residues. V was cut by 0 bases and J by 2 bases, with 12 bases left in between. CDR3 DNA sequence: TGTGCCACCAGCAGAGATCTGGGCAGCTTCACAGATACGCAGTATTTT. As protein: CATSRDLGSFTDTQYF.

This clonotype was seen more than once but under ten times. V gene TRBV27 combines with J gene TRBJ2-1; weak D call: TRBD1 (6 bases). CDR3 size: 15 residues. CDR1 and CDR2 (germline): MNHEY, SMNVEV (reference sequence). Trimming took 4 bases from V and 2 from J, leaving 12 bases between them. The CDR3 region is CASSYTGSAYNEQFF. CDR3 DNA sequence: TGTGCCAGCAGTTACACAGGGAGCGCCTACAATGAGCAGTTCTTC.

This clonotype was seen ten or more times. The CDR3 protein is CASSGPGLLYNEQFF. CDR3 DNA sequence: TGTGCCAGCAGTGGTCCGGGACTACTCTACAATGAGCAGTTCTTC. V usage is TRBV2 and J usage is TRBJ2-1, with 7 nucleotides matching TRBD2. Germline-derived CDR1 and CDR2 are SNHLY and FYNNEI. Trimming removed 4 bases from V and 3 bases from J; junction bases left unmatched: 6. CDR3 length: 15 amino acids.

This clonotype came up a few times. The junction and the germline gene differ at one end; a read error may be behind it. The J gene is TRBJ2-1, the V gene TRBV12-5; 10 bases agree with TRBD1. In germline, CDR1 is LGHNT, CDR2 FRNRAP. The CDR3 contains 16 residues. CDR3 coding DNA: TGTGCCAGTGGACTCCGACAGGGGGCTTCATACAATGAGCAGTTCTTC. Translating gives CASGLRQGASYNEQFF.

This clonotype was observed a handful of times. This rearrangement joins TRBV11-2 to TRBJ2-5; 13 bases are a match to TRBD2. Germline CDR1 is SGHAT and CDR2 is FQNNGV. The CDR3 contains 20 residues. Trimming removed 2 bases from V and 1 base from J; junction bases left unmatched: 13. Here the CDR3 DNA reads TGTGCCAGCAGCTTAAGCTTGGGGACTAGCGGGATAGGGGTCCAAGAGACCCAGTACTTC. This translates into CASSLSLGTSGIGVQETQYF.

J is TRBJ2-2 and V is TRBV28, with TRBD2 identical over 8 bases. Germline CDR1 reads MDHEN; CDR2 reads SYDVKM. This CDR3 comprises 13 residues. V lost 8 bases to trimming and J lost 6 bases; unmatched junction nucleotides: 5. The CDR3 DNA reads TGTGCCAGCCTGAGCGGGAGTTCCGGGGAGCTGTTTTTT. It codes for CASLSGSSGELFF.

This chain joins TRBV5-1 and TRBJ2-1, with D hard to call. CDR3 length: 13 amino acids. Per germline, CDR1 SGHRS and CDR2 YFSETQ. Deletions cut 5 bases from V and 8 bases from J, with 14 bases between. The CDR3 nucleotides read TGCGCCAGCAGAGACTCCCCTGGGGATGAGCAGTTCTTC. This translates into CASRDSPGDEQFF. The variable domain in full, with the rest retrieved from reference TRBV5-1 and TRBJ2-1, is KAGVTQTPRYLIKTRGQQVTLSCSPISGHRSVSWYQQTPGQGLQFLFEYFSETQRNKGNFPGRFSGRQFSNSRSEMNVSTLELGDSALYLCASRDSPGDEQFFGPGTRLTVL.

The V gene is TRBV7-9, the J gene TRBJ2-3, with D unresolved. V gave up 5 bases and J gave up 6 bases, with 21 bases separating them. The CDR3 sequence is 16 residues long. The germline CDR1 and CDR2 sequences are SEHNR and FQNEAQ (reference sequence). CDR3 sequence: CASSLPLTSYDDTQYF. CDR3 DNA: TGTGCCAGCAGCCTCCCCCTGACTTCGTATGATGATACGCAGTATTTT.

The rearrangement joins TRBV27 to TRBJ1-2; D perhaps matches TRBD1 (5 bases). Germline V gene sequence: CDR1 MNHEY, CDR2 SMNVEV (reference sequence). This CDR3 is 13 amino acids long. V gave up 3 bases and J gave up 3 bases, with 8 bases separating them. The CDR3 sequence is CASSFRQHYGYTF. DNA for the CDR3: TGTGCCAGCAGTTTCAGACAGCACTATGGCTACACCTTC.

This clonotype was seen repeatedly, ten times or more. The V and J genes are TRBV20-1 and TRBJ1-5; 8 nucleotides line up with TRBD1. The CDR3 is made up of 15 amino acids. J lost 3 bases, V lost 1 base, and 5 bases had no gene match. CDR1 and CDR2 from the germline V gene are DFQATT and SNEGSKA (reference sequence). CDR3 in DNA: TGCAGTGCTAGAGTACCGGACAGGGTCAATCAGCCCCAGCATTTT. This gives the protein CSARVPDRVNQPQHF.

This clonotype showed up many times. The chain carries TRBV7-9 and TRBJ2-5; TRBD2 matches at 8 bases. The CDR3 is 17 amino acids. The germline gives CDR1 SEHNR, CDR2 FQNEAQ (reference sequence). J lost 2 bases, V lost 5 bases, and 13 bases had no gene match. In DNA form, the CDR3 reads TGTGCCAGCAGCCCTAGAGGCGGGGGGCCTAATCAAGAGACCCAGTACTTC. Amino acid sequence: CASSPRGGGPNQETQYF.

This clonotype was seen ten or more times. The rearrangement uses TRBV5-5 and TRBJ1-5, with D possibly matching TRBD1 (5 bases). The CDR3 extends over 15 amino acids. Germline values: CDR1 SGHKS, CDR2 YYEKEE (reference sequence). Between the trimmed V and J ends, which lost 4 bases and 7 bases, there was a span of 18 bases. The CDR3 coding sequence is TGTGCCAGCAGCCCCCCGCCCCGAGGGGAACAGCCCCAGCATTTT. Its protein is CASSPPPRGEQPQHF.

The CDR3 region is CASSQVGDEQFF. CDR3 sequence (DNA): TGTGCCAGCAGCCAAGTAGGCGATGAGCAGTTCTTC. This chain joins TRBV3-1 and TRBJ2-1, with D uncertain. Between the trimmed V and J ends, which lost 1 base and 8 bases, there was a span of 6 bases. This CDR3 has 12 residues. Germline V lookup: CDR1 LGHDT, CDR2 YNNKEL (reference sequence).

J is TRBJ1-1 and V is TRBV5-1; D not resolved. Germline CDR1 is SGHRS and CDR2 is YFSETQ. The V end lost 1 base, the J end lost 0 bases, and 10 bases lay between the germline ends. The CDR3 loop spans 15 amino acids. The chain's CDR3 is CASSLNAAMNTEAFF. In nucleotides, the CDR3 is TGCGCCAGCAGCTTGAATGCAGCCATGAACACTGAAGCTTTCTTT.

The chain is built from TRBV6-1 and TRBJ2-7; a weak D match, TRBD1 (5 bases). Germline loops: CDR1 MNHNS, CDR2 SASEGT. V was pared by 0 bases and J by 3 bases, with 15 bases between. This CDR3 contains 16 residues. Written as DNA, the CDR3 is TGTGCCAGCAGTGAAGCGGGGCGGCGCGTGAACTACGAGCAGTACTTC. Its translation: CASSEAGRRVNYEQYF.

This clonotype has only a few counts. Here the CDR3 DNA reads TGTGCCAGCAGCCAAGAAAGGGACAGGGATGATAAAAACATTCAGTACTTC. This translates into CASSQERDRDDKNIQYF. V is TRBV5-5 and J is TRBJ2-4; 9 nucleotides match TRBD1. Germline CDR1 is SGHKS and CDR2 is YYEKEE (reference sequence). V shed 4 bases and J 4 bases; nucleotides not matched to a gene: 12. There are 17 residues in the CDR3.

This clonotype was picked up many times. CDR3 protein: CASSLAPAAQYNEQFF. DNA of the CDR3: TGCGCCAGCAGCTTGGCCCCGGCGGCCCAATACAATGAGCAGTTCTTC. This chain uses TRBV5-1 with TRBJ2-1; D not resolved. Germline CDR1 and CDR2: SGHRS and YFSETQ. The CDR3 is made up of 16 amino acids. V lost 0 bases, J lost 4 bases, and 14 bases lay in between.